These T cell receptor beta chains were read from a single sample in a study of spatial heterogeneity in lung cancer. MiXCR was run by TCRdb on the 5' RACE reads, yielding one entry per CDR3 protein. The sample lists around 110,000 distinct CDR3 sequences, more than 9% occurring once. Sequences were derived from PBMCs, sampled at follow-up. The receptor set was obtained from a male donor with early-stage non-small cell lung cancer. CDR3s leave out the opening cysteine and the closing phenylalanine or tryptophan. Fields, in order: V gene, CDR3 length, J gene, CDR3 protein.

v_call: TRBV6-5; cdr3_length: 11; j_call: TRBJ2-7; cdr3_aa: ASSYGTGSEQY
v_call: TRBV20-1; cdr3_length: 14; j_call: TRBJ2-2; cdr3_aa: SAPTSGGAVTGELF
v_call: TRBV6-2/TRBV6-3; cdr3_length: 13; j_call: TRBJ2-7; cdr3_aa: ASSYRGLATYEQY
v_call: TRBV19; cdr3_length: 11; j_call: TRBJ2-5; cdr3_aa: ASSTGGRETQY
v_call: TRBV7-9; cdr3_length: 11; j_call: TRBJ2-7; cdr3_aa: ASSPGTSYEQY
v_call: TRBV11-2; cdr3_length: 14; j_call: TRBJ2-1; cdr3_aa: ASSTLGERGFDEQF
v_call: TRBV6-6; cdr3_length: 13; j_call: TRBJ2-7; cdr3_aa: ASSPGSRPIYEQY
v_call: TRBV7-9; cdr3_length: 12; j_call: TRBJ2-1; cdr3_aa: ASSITASYNEQF
v_call: TRBV29-1; cdr3_length: 9; j_call: TRBJ2-5; cdr3_aa: SVSLKETQY
v_call: TRBV5-1; cdr3_length: 12; j_call: TRBJ2-7; cdr3_aa: ASSWTGSNYEQY
v_call: TRBV10-1; cdr3_length: 10; j_call: TRBJ2-5; cdr3_aa: ASSGVGETQY
v_call: TRBV5-4; cdr3_length: 11; j_call: TRBJ1-2; cdr3_aa: ASSPERMDGYT
v_call: TRBV7-2; cdr3_length: 11; j_call: TRBJ1-1; cdr3_aa: ASSLVYNTEAF
v_call: TRBV9; cdr3_length: 12; j_call: TRBJ2-4; cdr3_aa: ASSIRDNKNIQY
v_call: TRBV18; cdr3_length: 16; j_call: TRBJ1-2; cdr3_aa: ASSPQDLTGRANYGYT
v_call: TRBV6-1; cdr3_length: 11; j_call: TRBJ1-5; cdr3_aa: ASSEAWVQPQH
v_call: TRBV7-9; cdr3_length: 14; j_call: TRBJ2-1; cdr3_aa: ASSRGQQPSYNEQF
v_call: TRBV12-3/TRBV12-4; cdr3_length: 12; j_call: TRBJ1-4; cdr3_aa: ASRIGTGSEKLF
v_call: TRBV7-9; cdr3_length: 14; j_call: TRBJ2-3; cdr3_aa: ASSQLAGASPHTQY
v_call: TRBV4-2; cdr3_length: 13; j_call: TRBJ2-1; cdr3_aa: ASSQASRSNNEQF
v_call: TRBV4-2; cdr3_length: 14; j_call: TRBJ1-1; cdr3_aa: ASSQGLFGENTEAF
v_call: TRBV28; cdr3_length: 11; j_call: TRBJ2-3; cdr3_aa: ASRGQGTDTQY
v_call: TRBV28; cdr3_length: 12; j_call: TRBJ2-2; cdr3_aa: ASSFRAMQGGLF